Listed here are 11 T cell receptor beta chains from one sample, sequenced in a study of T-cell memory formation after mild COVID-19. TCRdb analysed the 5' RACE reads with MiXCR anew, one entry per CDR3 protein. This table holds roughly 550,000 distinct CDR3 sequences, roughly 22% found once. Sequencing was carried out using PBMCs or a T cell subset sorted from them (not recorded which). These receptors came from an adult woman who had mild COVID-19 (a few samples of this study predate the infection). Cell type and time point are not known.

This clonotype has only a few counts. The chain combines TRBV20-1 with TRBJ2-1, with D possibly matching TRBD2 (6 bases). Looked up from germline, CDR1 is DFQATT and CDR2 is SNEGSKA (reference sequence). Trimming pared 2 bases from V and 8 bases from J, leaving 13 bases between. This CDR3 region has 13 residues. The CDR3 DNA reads TGCAGTGCTAGATCTCCGGGGAGGTATGAGCAGTTCTTC. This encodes CSARSPGRYEQFF.

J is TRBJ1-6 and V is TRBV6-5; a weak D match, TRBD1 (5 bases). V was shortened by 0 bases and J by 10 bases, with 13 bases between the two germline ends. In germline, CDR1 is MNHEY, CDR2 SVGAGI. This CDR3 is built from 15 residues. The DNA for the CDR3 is TGTGCCAGCAGTTACTCGACCAGGGTGGGGTCACCCCTCCACTTT. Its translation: CASSYSTRVGSPLHF.

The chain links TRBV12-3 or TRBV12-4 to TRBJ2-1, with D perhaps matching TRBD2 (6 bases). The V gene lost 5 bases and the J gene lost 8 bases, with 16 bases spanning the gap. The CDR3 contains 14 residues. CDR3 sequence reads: CASSPHPSGDEQFF. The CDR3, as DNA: TGTGCCAGCAGTCCCCACCCTTCGGGGGATGAGCAGTTCTTC.

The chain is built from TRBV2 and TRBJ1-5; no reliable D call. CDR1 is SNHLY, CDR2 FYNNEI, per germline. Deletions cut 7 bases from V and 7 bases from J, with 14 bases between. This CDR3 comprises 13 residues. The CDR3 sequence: CASTVLAGQPQHF. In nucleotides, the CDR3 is TGTGCCAGCACGGTCCTAGCGGGGCAGCCCCAGCATTTT.

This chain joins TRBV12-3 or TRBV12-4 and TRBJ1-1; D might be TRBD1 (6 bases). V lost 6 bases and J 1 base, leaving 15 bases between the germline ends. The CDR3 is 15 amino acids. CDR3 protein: CASSTSSQGNTEAFF. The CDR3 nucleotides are TGTGCCAGCAGCACATCATCACAGGGGAACACTGAAGCTTTCTTT.

Here the CDR3 DNA reads TGTGCCACCAGTGATTCTGGGGACGTTAGCAATCAGCCCCAGCATTTT. Translation gives CATSDSGDVSNQPQHF. The J gene is TRBJ1-5, the V gene TRBV24-1, with TRBD1 as a possible D gene (5 bases). Germline-derived CDR1 and CDR2 are KGHDR and SFDVKD. The CDR3 has 16 amino acids. The V and J ends lost 2 bases and 0 bases respectively, with 10 bases between them.

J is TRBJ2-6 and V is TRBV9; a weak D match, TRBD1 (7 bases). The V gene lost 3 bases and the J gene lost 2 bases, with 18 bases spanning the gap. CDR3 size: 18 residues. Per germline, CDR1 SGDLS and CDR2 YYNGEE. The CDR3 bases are TGTGCCAGCAGCGATCCGGCAGGGGGGTGGGCTGGGGCCAACGTCCTGACTTTC. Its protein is CASSDPAGGWAGANVLTF.

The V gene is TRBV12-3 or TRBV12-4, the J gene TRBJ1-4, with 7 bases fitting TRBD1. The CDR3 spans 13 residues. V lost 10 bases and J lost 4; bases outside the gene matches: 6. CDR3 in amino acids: CAIQDRNNEKLFF. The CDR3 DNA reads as TGTGCCATCCAGGACAGGAATAATGAAAAACTGTTTTTT.

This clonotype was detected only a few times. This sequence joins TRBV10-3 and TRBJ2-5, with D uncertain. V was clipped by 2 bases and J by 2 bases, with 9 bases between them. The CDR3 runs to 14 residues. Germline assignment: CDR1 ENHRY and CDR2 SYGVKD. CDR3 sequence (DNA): TGTGCCATCAGTGAGGAGCAGAGACAAGAGACCCAGTACTTC. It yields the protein CAISEEQRQETQYF.

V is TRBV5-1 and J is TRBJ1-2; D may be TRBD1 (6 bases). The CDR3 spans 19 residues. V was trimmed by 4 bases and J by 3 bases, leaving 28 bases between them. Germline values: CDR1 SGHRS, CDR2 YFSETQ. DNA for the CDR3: TGCGCCAGCAGCCCACGGGCCTTAGGACAGCCCCTTCGGGACTATGGCTACACCTTC. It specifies CASSPRALGQPLRDYGYTF. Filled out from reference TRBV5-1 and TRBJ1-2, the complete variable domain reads KAGVTQTPRYLIKTRGQQVTLSCSPISGHRSVSWYQQTPGQGLQFLFEYFSETQRNKGNFPGRFSGRQFSNSRSEMNVSTLELGDSALYLCASSPRALGQPLRDYGYTFGSGTRLTVV.

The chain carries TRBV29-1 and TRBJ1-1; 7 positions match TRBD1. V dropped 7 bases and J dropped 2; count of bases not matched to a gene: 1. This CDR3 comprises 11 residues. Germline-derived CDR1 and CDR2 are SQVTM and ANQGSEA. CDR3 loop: CSGTGNTEAFF. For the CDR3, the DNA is TGCAGCGGGACAGGAAACACTGAAGCTTTCTTT.